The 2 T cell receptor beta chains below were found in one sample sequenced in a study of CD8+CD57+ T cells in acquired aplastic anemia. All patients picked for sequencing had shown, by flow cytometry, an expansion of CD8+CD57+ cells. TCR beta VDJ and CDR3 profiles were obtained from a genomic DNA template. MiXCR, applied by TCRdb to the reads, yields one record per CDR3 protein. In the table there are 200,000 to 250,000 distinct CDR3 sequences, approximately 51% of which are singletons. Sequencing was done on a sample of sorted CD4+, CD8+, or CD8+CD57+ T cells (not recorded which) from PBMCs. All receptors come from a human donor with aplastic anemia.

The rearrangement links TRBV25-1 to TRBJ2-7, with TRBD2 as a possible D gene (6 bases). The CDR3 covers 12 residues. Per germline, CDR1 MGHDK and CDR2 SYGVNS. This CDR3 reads CAGRRGSYEQYF. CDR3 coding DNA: TGTGCAGGGCGGCGGGGAAGCTACGAGCAGTACTTC.

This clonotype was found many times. The CDR3 region has the DNA TGTGCCAGCAGCAAGGACAGGGATAGCAATCAGCCCCAGCATTTT. This codes for CASSKDRDSNQPQHF. The rearrangement joins TRBV6-6 to TRBJ1-5, with TRBD1 matching 8 bases. Germline V CDR1 and CDR2: MNHNY, SVGAGI (reference sequence). The length of the CDR3 is 15 residues. The V gene end was trimmed by 6 bases and the J gene end by 0 bases; junction bases not matched to a gene: 4.